The rows below give T cell receptor beta chains drawn from one sample of a study of radiation and T cells in renal cell carcinoma. Some clones are missing from TCRdb's copy, which holds only in-frame ones; the method was immunoSEQ multiplex PCR. Here the sample spans roughly 170,000 clones, about 88% being singletons. Material: blood, obtained from a patient whose treatment included radiotherapy and nephrectomy. These receptors originate from a woman between 45 and 65 years old with renal cell carcinoma. Each CDR3 is given with its conserved first and last residue. Each record gives: D gene, J gene, V gene, clone size, CDR3 DNA, CDR3 protein. D genes are given only for firm matches. Expanded clones are given a class, and other clones once, few, many or no size at all.

NA,TRBJ2-3,TRBV30,NA,TGTGCCTGGAACACAAAAGGGGGGGGGCTCTCGGATACGCAGTATTTT,CAWNTKGGGLSDTQYF
TRBD1,TRBJ1-4,TRBV28,NA,TGTGCCAGCAGCGAGAAACAGGGGGGAAATGAAAAACTGTTTTTT,CASSEKQGGNEKLFF
NA,TRBJ1-1,TRBV30,NA,TGTGCCTGGGCCCCCCAGGACACTGAAGCTTTCTTT,CAWAPQDTEAFF
TRBD1,TRBJ2-3,TRBV7-9,once,TGTGCCAGCAGCGAGGACAGGGTTAGCACAGATACGCAGTATTTT,CASSEDRVSTDTQYF
NA,TRBJ1-3,TRBV29-1,NA,TGCAGCGTCGAGGACAGCTCTGGAAACACCATATATTTT,CSVEDSSGNTIYF
NA,TRBJ2-3,TRBV4-2,NA,TGTGCCAGCAGCCAAGATCCAACAGGCCCCACAGATACGCAGTATTTT,CASSQDPTGPTDTQYF
NA,TRBJ2-7,TRBV13,NA,TGTGCCAGCAGCTTAGGGTCAGCCGGGACCCCGTACGAGCAGTACTTC,CASSLGSAGTPYEQYF
NA,TRBJ2-5,TRBV12-5,NA,TGTGCTAGTGGTTTTAGACAGCTCGAGACCCAGTACTTC,CASGFRQLETQYF
NA,TRBJ2-6,TRBV2,NA,TGTGCCAGCAGTGATGCTGGGGCCAACGTCCTGACTTTC,CASSDAGANVLTF
NA,TRBJ1-1,TRBV16,NA,TGTGCCAGCAGCCAATCCGACAGGTGGGAGGGTGAAGCTTTCTTT,CASSQSDRWEGEAFF
NA,TRBJ1-2,TRBV7-6,once,TGTGCCAGCAGCTTAGCGAACGGGGGTGGTGGCTACACCTTC,CASSLANGGGGYTF
TRBD1,TRBJ1-4,TRBV5-1,NA,TGCGCCAGCAGCCGAGGGACAGGGAGCGCTAATGAAAAACTGTTTTTT,CASSRGTGSANEKLFF
NA,TRBJ1-3,TRBV30,NA,TGTGCCTGGAGTGAAACCTGGGGGGGAAACACCATATATTTT,CAWSETWGGNTIYF
NA,TRBJ2-5,TRBV5-1,NA,TGCGCCAGCAGCGGTGGGCAGGGGTTCGAGACCCAGTACTTC,CASSGGQGFETQYF
NA,TRBJ2-5,TRBV7-6,once,TGTGCCAGCAGCCCCCCACAAGCGTCCCAGTACTTC,CASSPPQASQYF
TRBD1,TRBJ1-2,TRBV7-2,NA,TGTGCCAGCAGCTTAGACGGACAGGCTAACTATGGCTACACCTTC,CASSLDGQANYGYTF
NA,TRBJ1-2,TRBV27,NA,TGTGCCAGCAGTTCTCAGGTGGGCTATGGCTACACCTTC,CASSSQVGYGYTF
NA,TRBJ1-5,TRBV19,NA,TGTGCCAGTAGTATCCGGGAAACCAATCAGCCCCAGCATTTT,CASSIRETNQPQHF
TRBD2,TRBJ2-7,TRBV7-2,NA,TGTGCCAGCAGCCTAGACGGGAGGAGATACGAGCAGTACTTC,CASSLDGRRYEQYF
NA,TRBJ2-6,TRBV4-1,NA,TGCGCCAGCAGCCCCCGGGACACGATTTCTGGGGCCAACGTCCTGACTTTC,CASSPRDTISGANVLTF
TRBD2,TRBJ2-7,TRBV30,NA,TGTGCCTGGAGTGTCGGGGGGGCCTCCTACGAGCAGTACTTC,CAWSVGGASYEQYF